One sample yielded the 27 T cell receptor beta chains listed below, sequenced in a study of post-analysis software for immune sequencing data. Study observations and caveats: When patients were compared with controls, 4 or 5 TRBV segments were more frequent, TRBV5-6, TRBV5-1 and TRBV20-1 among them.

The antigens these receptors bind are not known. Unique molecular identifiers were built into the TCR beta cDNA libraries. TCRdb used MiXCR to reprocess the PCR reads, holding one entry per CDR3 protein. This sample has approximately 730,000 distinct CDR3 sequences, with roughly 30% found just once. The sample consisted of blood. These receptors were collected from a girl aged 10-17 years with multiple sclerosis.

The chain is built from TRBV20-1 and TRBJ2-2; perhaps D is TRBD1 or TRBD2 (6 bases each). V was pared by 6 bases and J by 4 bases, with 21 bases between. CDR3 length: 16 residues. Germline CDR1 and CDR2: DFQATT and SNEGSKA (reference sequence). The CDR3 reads CSAGGGGGPLTGELFF. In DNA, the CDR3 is TGCAGTGCAGGGGGTGGTGGGGGGCCCCTCACCGGGGAGCTGTTTTTT.

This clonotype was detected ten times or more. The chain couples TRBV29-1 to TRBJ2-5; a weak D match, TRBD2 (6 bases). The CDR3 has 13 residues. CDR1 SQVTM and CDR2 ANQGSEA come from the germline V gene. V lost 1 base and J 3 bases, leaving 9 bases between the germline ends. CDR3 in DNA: TGCAGCGTTGAAGTCGGGGGAGAAGAGACCCAGTACTTC. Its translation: CSVEVGGEETQYF. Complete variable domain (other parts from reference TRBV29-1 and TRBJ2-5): SAVISQKPSRDICQRGTSLTIQCQVDSQVTMMFWYRQQPGQSLTLIATANQGSEATYESGFVIDKFPISRPNLTFSTLTVSNMSPEDSSIYLCSVEVGGEETQYFGPGTRLLVL.

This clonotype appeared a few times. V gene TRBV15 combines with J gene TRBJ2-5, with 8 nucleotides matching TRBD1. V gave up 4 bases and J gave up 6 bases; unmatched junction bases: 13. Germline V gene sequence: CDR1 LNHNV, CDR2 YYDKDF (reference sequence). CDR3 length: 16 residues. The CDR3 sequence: CATSKEAPGGVKTQYF. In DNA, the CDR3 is TGTGCCACCAGCAAAGAAGCCCCAGGGGGCGTAAAGACCCAGTACTTC.

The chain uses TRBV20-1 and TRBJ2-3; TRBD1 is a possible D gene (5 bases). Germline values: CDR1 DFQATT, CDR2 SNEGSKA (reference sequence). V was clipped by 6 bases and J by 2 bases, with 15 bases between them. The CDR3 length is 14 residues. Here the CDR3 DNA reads TGCAGTGCCACCCTGGGGCCGAACACAGATACGCAGTATTTT. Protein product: CSATLGPNTDTQYF.

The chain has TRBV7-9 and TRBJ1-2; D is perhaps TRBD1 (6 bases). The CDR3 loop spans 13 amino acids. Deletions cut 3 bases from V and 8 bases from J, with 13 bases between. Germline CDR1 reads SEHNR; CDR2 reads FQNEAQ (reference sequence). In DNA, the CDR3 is TGTGCCAGCAGCTTGGGGGCCGTGAGGGGCTACACCTTC. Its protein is CASSLGAVRGYTF.

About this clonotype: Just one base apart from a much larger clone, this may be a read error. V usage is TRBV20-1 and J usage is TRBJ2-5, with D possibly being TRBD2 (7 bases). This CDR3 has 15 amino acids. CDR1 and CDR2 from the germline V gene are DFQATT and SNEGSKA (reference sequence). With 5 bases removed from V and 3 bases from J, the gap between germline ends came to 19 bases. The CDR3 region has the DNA TGCAGTGCTTTCATAGGGGGAGGGCCTAAAGAGACCCAGTACTTC. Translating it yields CSAFIGGGPKETQYF.

This chain's CDR3 is CAISEPHTDTQYF. CDR3 nucleotides: TGTGCCATCAGTGAGCCCCACACAGATACGCAGTATTTT. The V call is TRBV10-3, the J call TRBJ2-3; unclear D gene. This CDR3 is built from 13 residues. Germline V CDR1 and CDR2: ENHRY, SYGVKD. With 2 bases removed from V and 2 bases from J, the gap between germline ends came to 5 bases.

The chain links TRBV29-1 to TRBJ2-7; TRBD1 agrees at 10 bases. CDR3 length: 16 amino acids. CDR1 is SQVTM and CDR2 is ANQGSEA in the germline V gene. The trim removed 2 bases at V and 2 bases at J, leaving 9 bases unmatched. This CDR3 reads CSVEFNRGQGTYEQYF. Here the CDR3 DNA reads TGCAGCGTTGAATTTAATCGGGGACAGGGGACCTACGAGCAGTACTTC.

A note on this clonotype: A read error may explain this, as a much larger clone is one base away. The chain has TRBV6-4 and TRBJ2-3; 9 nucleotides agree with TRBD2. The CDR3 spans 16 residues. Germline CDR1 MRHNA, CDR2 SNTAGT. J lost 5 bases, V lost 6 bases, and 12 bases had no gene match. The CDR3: CASSASSGASLDTQYF. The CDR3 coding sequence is TGTGCCAGCAGCGCTTCTAGCGGGGCCTCCCTAGATACGCAGTATTTT.

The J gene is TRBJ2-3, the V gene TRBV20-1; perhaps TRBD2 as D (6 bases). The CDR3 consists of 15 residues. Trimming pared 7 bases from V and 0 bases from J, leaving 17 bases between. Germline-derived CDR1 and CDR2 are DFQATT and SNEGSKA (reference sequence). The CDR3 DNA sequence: TGCAGTGTCAGCGGTCGGGGGACTAGCACAGATACGCAGTATTTT. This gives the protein CSVSGRGTSTDTQYF.

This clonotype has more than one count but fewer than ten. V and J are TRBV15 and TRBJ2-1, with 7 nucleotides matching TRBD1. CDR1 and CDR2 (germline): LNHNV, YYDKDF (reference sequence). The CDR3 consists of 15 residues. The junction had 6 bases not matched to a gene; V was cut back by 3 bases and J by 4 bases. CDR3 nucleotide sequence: TGTGCCACCAGCAGTACGGGACAGTTTTACAATGAGCAGTTCTTC. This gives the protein CATSSTGQFYNEQFF.

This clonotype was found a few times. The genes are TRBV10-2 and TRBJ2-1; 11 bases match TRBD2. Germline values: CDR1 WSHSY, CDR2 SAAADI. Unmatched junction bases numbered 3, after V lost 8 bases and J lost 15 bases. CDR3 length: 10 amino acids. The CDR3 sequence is CASHSGRVFF. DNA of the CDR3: TGCGCCAGCCATAGCGGGAGGGTGTTCTTC.

CDR3 sequence reads: CASSGVEGMFSNQPQHF. In DNA, the CDR3 is TGCGCCAGCAGCGGGGTGGAGGGGATGTTTAGCAATCAGCCCCAGCATTTT. The gene calls are TRBV4-1 and TRBJ1-5, with D tentatively TRBD1 (5 bases). V lost 5 bases and J lost 0, with 17 bases in between. This CDR3 has 17 residues. The germline CDR1 and CDR2 sequences are MGHRA and YSYEKL.

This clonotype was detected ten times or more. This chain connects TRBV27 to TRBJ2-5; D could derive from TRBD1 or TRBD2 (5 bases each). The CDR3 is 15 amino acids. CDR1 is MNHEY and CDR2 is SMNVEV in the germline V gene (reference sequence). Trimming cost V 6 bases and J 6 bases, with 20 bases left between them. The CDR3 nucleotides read TGTGCCAGCAGCCCCGGGGTTTGGGGCAGGCAGACCCAGTACTTC. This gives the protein CASSPGVWGRQTQYF.

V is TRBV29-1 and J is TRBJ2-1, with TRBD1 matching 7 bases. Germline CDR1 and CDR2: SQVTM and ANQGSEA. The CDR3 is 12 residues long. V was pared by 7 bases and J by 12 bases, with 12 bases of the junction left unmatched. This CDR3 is CSGRPDRDGQFF. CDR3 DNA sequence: TGCAGCGGGCGACCTGACAGGGACGGGCAGTTCTTC.

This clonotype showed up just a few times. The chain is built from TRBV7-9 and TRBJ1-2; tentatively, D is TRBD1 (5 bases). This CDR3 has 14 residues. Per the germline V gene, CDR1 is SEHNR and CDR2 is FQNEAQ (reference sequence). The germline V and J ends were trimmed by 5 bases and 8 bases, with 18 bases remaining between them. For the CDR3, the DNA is TGTGCCAGCAGCGTTACCAGGGTGTCGGTCGGCTACACCTTC. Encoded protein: CASSVTRVSVGYTF.

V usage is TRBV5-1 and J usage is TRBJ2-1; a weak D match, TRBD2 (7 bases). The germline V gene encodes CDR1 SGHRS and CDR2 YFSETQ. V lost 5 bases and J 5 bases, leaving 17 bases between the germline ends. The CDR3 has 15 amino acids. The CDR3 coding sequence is TGCGCCAGCAGGGGTGGGGGGGCGATAGACAATGAGCAGTTCTTC. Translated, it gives CASRGGGAIDNEQFF.

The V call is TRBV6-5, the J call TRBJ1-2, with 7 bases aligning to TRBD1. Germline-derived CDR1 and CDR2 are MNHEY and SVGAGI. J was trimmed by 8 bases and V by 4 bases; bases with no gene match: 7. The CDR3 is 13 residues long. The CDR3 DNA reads TGTGCCAGCAGTTCCCGACAGGGAGGAGGCTACACCTTC. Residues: CASSSRQGGGYTF.

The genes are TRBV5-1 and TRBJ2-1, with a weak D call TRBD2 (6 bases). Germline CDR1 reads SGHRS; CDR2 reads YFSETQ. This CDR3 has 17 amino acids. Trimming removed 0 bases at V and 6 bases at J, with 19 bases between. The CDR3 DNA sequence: TGCGCCAGCAGCTTGGGATTCGGGCGGGACTTACTCAATGAGCAGTTCTTC. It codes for CASSLGFGRDLLNEQFF.

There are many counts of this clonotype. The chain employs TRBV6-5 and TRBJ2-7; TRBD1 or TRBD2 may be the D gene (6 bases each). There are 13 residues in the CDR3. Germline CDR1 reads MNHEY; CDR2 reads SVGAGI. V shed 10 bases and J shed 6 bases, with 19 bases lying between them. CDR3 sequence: CATRRRGEGEQYF. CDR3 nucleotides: TGTGCCACCCGACGGAGGGGGGAAGGCGAGCAGTACTTC.

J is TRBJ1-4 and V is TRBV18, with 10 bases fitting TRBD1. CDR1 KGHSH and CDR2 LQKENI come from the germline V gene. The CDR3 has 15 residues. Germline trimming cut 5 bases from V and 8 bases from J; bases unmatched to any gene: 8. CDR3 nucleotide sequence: TGTGCCAGCTCATCAAGGACAGGGGGAAGCGAAAAACTGTTTTTT. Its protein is CASSSRTGGSEKLFF.

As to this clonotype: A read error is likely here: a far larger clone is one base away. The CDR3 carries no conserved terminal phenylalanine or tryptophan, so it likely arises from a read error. In DNA form, the CDR3 reads TGTGCCAGCAGCTTAGCAGGGGGCGAGCAGTACTCC. It yields the protein CASSLAGGEQYS. J is TRBJ2-7 and V is TRBV7-2; a weak D match, TRBD1 (6 bases). Per germline, CDR1 SGHTA and CDR2 FQGNSA. V was trimmed by 0 bases and J by 6 bases, leaving 6 bases between them. This CDR3 contains 12 residues.

The CDR3 loop is CASSLGPPSEQYF. As DNA, the CDR3 is TGTGCCAGCAGTTTAGGGCCACCCTCCGAGCAGTACTTC. J is TRBJ2-7 and V is TRBV28, with unresolved D. V was pared by 2 bases and J by 6 bases, with 11 bases between. Germline-derived CDR1 and CDR2 are MDHEN and SYDVKM. The CDR3 totals 13 residues.

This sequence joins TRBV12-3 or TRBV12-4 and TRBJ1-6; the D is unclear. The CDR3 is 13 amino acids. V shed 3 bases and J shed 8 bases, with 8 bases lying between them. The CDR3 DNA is TGTGCCAGCAGTTTTATAAGTGATTCACCCCTCCACTTT. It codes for CASSFISDSPLHF.

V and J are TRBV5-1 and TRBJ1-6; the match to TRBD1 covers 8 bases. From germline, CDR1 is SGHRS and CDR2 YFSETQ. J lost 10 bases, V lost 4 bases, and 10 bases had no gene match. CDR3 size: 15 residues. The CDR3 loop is CASSPPGQGPSPLHF. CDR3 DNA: TGCGCCAGCAGCCCACCTGGACAGGGACCCTCACCCCTCCACTTT.

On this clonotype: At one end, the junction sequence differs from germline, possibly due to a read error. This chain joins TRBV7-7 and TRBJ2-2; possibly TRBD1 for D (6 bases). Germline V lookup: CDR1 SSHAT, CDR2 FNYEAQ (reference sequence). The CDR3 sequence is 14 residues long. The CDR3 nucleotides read TGTGCTAGCAGCTTAAACAGGGACACCGGGGAGCGGTTTTTT. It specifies CASSLNRDTGERFF.

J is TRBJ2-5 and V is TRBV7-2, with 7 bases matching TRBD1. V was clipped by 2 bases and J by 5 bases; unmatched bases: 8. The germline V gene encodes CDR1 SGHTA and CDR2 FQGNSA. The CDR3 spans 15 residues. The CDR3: CASSLIGGDSETQYF. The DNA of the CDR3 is TGTGCCAGCAGCTTAATAGGGGGCGACTCGGAGACCCAGTACTTC.